The 14 T cell receptor beta chains below all came from one sample that was sequenced in a study of a mutant IDH1 vaccine in newly diagnosed glioma. As for time point: week 23, last vaccination. With topical imiquimod, each dose of the vaccine consisted of 300 ug of mutant IDH1 20-mer peptide. For these receptors, no antigen is known. Assay used: immunoSEQ multiplex PCR; TCRdb lists only in-frame clones, some missing. The sample shows about 81,000 clones, approximately 85% of them seen only once. This specimen was PBMCs, taken from a glioma patient whose treatment included an IDH1 peptide vaccine. The receptors were gathered from a young man with glioma. Some clones in this sample may be carry-over from other donors' samples.

The chain joins TRBV7-2 to TRBJ1-3, with TRBD1 identical over 11 bases. Germline values: CDR1 SGHTA, CDR2 FQGNSA. With V trimmed by 4 bases and J by 0 bases, 8 bases remained unmatched. This CDR3 contains 18 residues. CDR3 sequence: CASSSAGTGGLSGNTIYF. The CDR3 DNA follows: TGTGCCAGCAGCTCCGCCGGGACAGGGGGTCTCTCTGGAAACACCATATATTTT.

V is TRBV7-9 and J is TRBJ1-3; TRBD1 matches at 7 bases. The germline V gene encodes CDR1 SEHNR and CDR2 FQNEAQ (reference sequence). Germline trimming cut 4 bases from V and 0 bases from J; bases unmatched to any gene: 9. The CDR3 runs 17 residues. Here the CDR3 DNA reads TGTGCCAGCAGCTCTCGGACAGGTCCTAGCTCTGGAAACACCATATATTTT. It codes for CASSSRTGPSSGNTIYF.

The chain joins TRBV18 to TRBJ2-1, with 9 nucleotides matching TRBD2. The junction had 6 bases not matched to a gene; V was cut back by 1 base and J by 2 bases. This CDR3 is built from 17 residues. Per the germline V gene, CDR1 is KGHSH and CDR2 is LQKENI. The chain's CDR3 is CASSPLTPSGAYNEQFF. In DNA, the CDR3 is TGTGCCAGCTCACCACTAACACCTAGCGGGGCCTACAATGAGCAGTTCTTC.

V usage is TRBV7-9 and J usage is TRBJ1-3, with no clear D. The germline CDR1 and CDR2 sequences are SEHNR and FQNEAQ (reference sequence). This CDR3 is 12 amino acids long. Trimming took 10 bases from V and 2 from J, leaving 9 bases between them. CDR3 in DNA: TGTGCCACCCCCTTCGCTGGAAACACCATATATTTT. Translating it yields CATPFAGNTIYF.

With regard to this clone: At one of its ends the junction is not consistent with the germline gene, which may arise from a read error. The chain employs TRBV5-1 and TRBJ2-1, with 12 bases that match TRBD2. The CDR3 consists of 17 residues. The V gene's germline CDR1 is SGHRS and CDR2 YFSETQ. CDR3 sequence (DNA): TGCGCCAGCAGTTTGGGGAGGACTAGCGGGAATTACAATGAGCAGTTCTTC. This gives the protein CASSLGRTSGNYNEQFF.

The gene calls are TRBV7-2 and TRBJ1-1; D gene uncertain. The CDR3 covers 16 residues. With 2 bases removed from V and 4 bases from J, the gap between germline ends came to 17 bases. Germline values: CDR1 SGHTA, CDR2 FQGNSA. The CDR3 DNA is TGTGCCAGCAGCTTAACCATGGCCGAAATGGGCACTGAAGCTTTCTTT. This sequence encodes CASSLTMAEMGTEAFF.

The chain carries TRBV5-6 and TRBJ2-3, with TRBD2 matching 7 bases. The CDR3 extends over 15 amino acids. CDR1 is SGHDT and CDR2 is YYEEEE in the germline V gene. V shed 0 bases and J 1 base; nucleotides not matched to a gene: 2. The CDR3 is CASSLGLARTDTQYF. CDR3 bases: TGTGCCAGCAGCTTGGGACTAGCCCGCACAGATACGCAGTATTTT.

This clone was observed a few times. The genes are TRBV7-9 and TRBJ1-4; D not resolved. Trimming cost V 3 bases and J 5 bases, with 16 bases left between them. The CDR3 is made up of 16 amino acids. Germline V lookup: CDR1 SEHNR, CDR2 FQNEAQ (reference sequence). In DNA form, the CDR3 reads TGTGCCAGCAGCTTGTTCCGAGGTGTGGGGAATGAAAAACTGTTTTTT. Its protein is CASSLFRGVGNEKLFF. Complete variable domain (other parts from reference TRBV7-9 and TRBJ1-4): DTGVSQNPRHKITKRGQNVTFRCDPISEHNRLYWYRQTLGQGPEFLTYFQNEAQLEKSRLLSDRFSAERPKGSFSTLEIQRTEQGDSAMYLCASSLFRGVGNEKLFFGSGTQLSVL.

A single count supports this clone. This chain uses TRBV6-6 with TRBJ2-3, with D perhaps matching TRBD2 (6 bases). CDR3 size: 15 residues. The germline gives CDR1 MNHNY, CDR2 SVGAGI (reference sequence). Trimming left V 5 bases short and J 12 bases short, with 24 bases between. CDR3 sequence: CASSPSPGLISVQYF. CDR3 nucleotides: TGTGCCAGCAGTCCCTCGCCGGGACTGATCTCGGTACAGTATTTT.

This sequence joins TRBV28 and TRBJ2-1; maybe TRBD2 (5 bases). Deletions cut 8 bases from V and 2 bases from J, with 10 bases between. From germline, CDR1 is MDHEN and CDR2 SYDVKM. The CDR3 is 13 residues long. CDR3: CASGGRAYNEQFF. The CDR3 DNA is TGTGCCAGCGGTGGGCGGGCCTACAATGAGCAGTTCTTC.

The rearrangement links TRBV9 to TRBJ1-4; unclear D gene. The CDR3 is made up of 18 amino acids. The V end was cut by 3 bases, the J end by 0 bases, with 18 bases between. From germline, CDR1 is SGDLS and CDR2 YYNGEE. The CDR3 is CASSEYSGRPATNEKLFF. For the CDR3, the DNA is TGTGCCAGCAGCGAGTATTCCGGGAGGCCTGCAACTAATGAAAAACTGTTTTTT.

This chain joins TRBV6-6 and TRBJ1-1; possibly TRBD1 for D (5 bases). The length of the CDR3 is 13 residues. The germline V and J ends were trimmed by 5 bases and 0 bases, with 7 bases remaining between them. CDR1 MNHNY and CDR2 SVGAGI come from the germline V gene (reference sequence). The CDR3 DNA sequence: TGTGCCAGCAGTAGCAGGGTGAACACTGAAGCTTTCTTT. Amino acid sequence: CASSSRVNTEAFF.

This chain uses TRBV9 with TRBJ2-2; a possible D gene is TRBD2 (5 bases). V was shortened by 0 bases and J by 5 bases, with 14 bases between the two germline ends. The CDR3 runs to 16 residues. Germline V gene data show CDR1 as SGDLS and CDR2 as YYNGEE. The DNA for the CDR3 is TGTGCCAGCAGCGTAGTGGCGGGCCGGAATACCGGGGAGCTGTTTTTT. It codes for CASSVVAGRNTGELFF. The full variable domain, rest sourced from reference TRBV9 and TRBJ2-2, is DSGVTQTPKHLITATGQRVTLRCSPRSGDLSVYWYQQSLDQGLQFLIQYYNGEERAKGNILERFSAQQFPDLHSELNLSSLELGDSALYFCASSVVAGRNTGELFFGEGSRLTVL.

The V and J genes are TRBV5-1 and TRBJ1-1; 7 positions agree with TRBD1. Germline V lookup: CDR1 SGHRS, CDR2 YFSETQ. V shed 5 bases, J shed 4 bases, and the junction held 8 bases outside the gene matches. The length of the CDR3 is 14 residues. Here the CDR3 reads CASSNRQGPTEAFF. For the CDR3, the DNA is TGCGCCAGCAGTAACAGACAGGGCCCCACTGAAGCTTTCTTT.